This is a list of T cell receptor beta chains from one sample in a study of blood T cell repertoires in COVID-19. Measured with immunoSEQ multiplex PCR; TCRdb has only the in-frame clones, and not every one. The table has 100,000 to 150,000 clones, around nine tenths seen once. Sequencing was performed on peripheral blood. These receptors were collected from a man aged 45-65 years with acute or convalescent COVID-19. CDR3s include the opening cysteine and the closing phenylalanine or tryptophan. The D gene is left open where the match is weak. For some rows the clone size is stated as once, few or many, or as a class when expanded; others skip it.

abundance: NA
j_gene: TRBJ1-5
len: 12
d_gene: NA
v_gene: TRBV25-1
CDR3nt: TGTGCCAGCAACCAGGGGAATCAGCCCCAGCATTTT
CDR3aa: CASNQGNQPQHF

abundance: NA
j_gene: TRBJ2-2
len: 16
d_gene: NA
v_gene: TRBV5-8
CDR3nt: TGTGCCAGCAGCCCCTTGGAGGGGTCGGACACCGGGGAGCTGTTTTTT
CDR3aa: CASSPLEGSDTGELFF

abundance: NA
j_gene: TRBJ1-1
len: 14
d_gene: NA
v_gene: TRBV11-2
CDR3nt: TGTGCCAGCAGCTCCCGGGTCCAGAACACTGAAGCTTTCTTT
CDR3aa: CASSSRVQNTEAFF

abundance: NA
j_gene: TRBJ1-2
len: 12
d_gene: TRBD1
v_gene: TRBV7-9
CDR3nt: TGTGCCAGCAGCTTAAAGGACAGGGGCTACACCTTC
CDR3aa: CASSLKDRGYTF

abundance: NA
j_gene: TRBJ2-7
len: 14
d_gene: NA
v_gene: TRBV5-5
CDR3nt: TGTGCCAGCAGCATTACAGGCAGCTCCTACGAGCAGTACTTC
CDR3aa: CASSITGSSYEQYF

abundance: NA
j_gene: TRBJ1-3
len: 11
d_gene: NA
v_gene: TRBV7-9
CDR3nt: TGTGCCAGCAGCCCCAGGGACACCATATATTTT
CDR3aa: CASSPRDTIYF

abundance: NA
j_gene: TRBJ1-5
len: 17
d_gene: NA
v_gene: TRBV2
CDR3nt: TGTGCCAGCACCCGATCGCCCGCCGGGGTCTTCAATCAGCCCCAGCATTTT
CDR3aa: CASTRSPAGVFNQPQHF

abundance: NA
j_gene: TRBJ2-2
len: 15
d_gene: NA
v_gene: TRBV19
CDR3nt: TGTGCCAGTAGTTCCTACAGGGAGGGCACCGGGGAGCTGTTTTTT
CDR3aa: CASSSYREGTGELFF

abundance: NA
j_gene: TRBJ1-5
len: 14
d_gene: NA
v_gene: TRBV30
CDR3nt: TGTGCCTGGGGCCCTAGACAGTGGAATCAGCCCCAGCATTTT
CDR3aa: CAWGPRQWNQPQHF

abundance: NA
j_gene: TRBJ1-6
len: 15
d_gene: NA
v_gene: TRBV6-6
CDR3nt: TGTGCCAGCAGTTATGCGTCAGGGGATAATTCACCCCTCCACTTT
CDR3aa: CASSYASGDNSPLHF

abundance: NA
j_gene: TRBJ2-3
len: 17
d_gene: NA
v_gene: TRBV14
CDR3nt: TGTGCCAGCAGCCAACTTCCCGACAGTTACAGGACAGATACGCAGTATTTT
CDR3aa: CASSQLPDSYRTDTQYF

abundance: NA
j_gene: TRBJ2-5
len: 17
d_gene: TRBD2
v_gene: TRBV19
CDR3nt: TGTGCCAGTAGCCCGGGACTCCTAAAGCGGGGGGAAGAGACCCAGTACTTC
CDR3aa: CASSPGLLKRGEETQYF

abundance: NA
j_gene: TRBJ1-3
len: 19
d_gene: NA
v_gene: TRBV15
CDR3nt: TGTGCCACCAGCAGAGAGCTGGGGGCAAGGACGTTCTCTGGAAACACCATATATTTT
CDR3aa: CATSRELGARTFSGNTIYF

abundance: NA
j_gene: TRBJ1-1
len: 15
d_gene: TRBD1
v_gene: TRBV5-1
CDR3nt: TGCGCCAGCAGCGGACGCGGGACAGGGGACGCTGAAGCTTTCTTT
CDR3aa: CASSGRGTGDAEAFF

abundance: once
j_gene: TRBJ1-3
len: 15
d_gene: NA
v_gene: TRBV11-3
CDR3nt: TGTGCCAGCAGCTCTCTCCTTCTCTCTGGAAACACCATATATTTT
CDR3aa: CASSSLLLSGNTIYF

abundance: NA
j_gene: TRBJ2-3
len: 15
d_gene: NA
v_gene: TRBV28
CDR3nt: TGTGCCAGCAGTTTACCCCGTCAGGGGCCAGATACGCAGTATTTT
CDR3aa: CASSLPRQGPDTQYF

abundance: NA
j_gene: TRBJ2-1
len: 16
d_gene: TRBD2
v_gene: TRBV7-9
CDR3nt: TGTGCCAGCAGCTTTTGGACTAGCGGGGCCTACAATGAGCAGTTCTTC
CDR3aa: CASSFWTSGAYNEQFF

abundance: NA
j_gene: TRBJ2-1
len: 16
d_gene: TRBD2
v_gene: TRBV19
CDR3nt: TGTGCCAGTAGTTCTCGACTAGCGGGTACCTACAATGAGCAGTTCTTC
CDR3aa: CASSSRLAGTYNEQFF

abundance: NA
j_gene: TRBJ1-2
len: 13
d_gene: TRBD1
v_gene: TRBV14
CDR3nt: TGTGCCAGCAGCCAACTGACAGGGATTGGCTACACCTTC
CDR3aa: CASSQLTGIGYTF

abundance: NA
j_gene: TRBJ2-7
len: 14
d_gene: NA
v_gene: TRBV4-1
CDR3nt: TGCGCCAGCAGCCAAGTTTTCAGGGCCTACGAGCAGTACTTC
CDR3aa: CASSQVFRAYEQYF

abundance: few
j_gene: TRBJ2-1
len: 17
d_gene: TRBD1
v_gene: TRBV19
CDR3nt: TGTGCCAGTAGTGGTATTTCCGGGACAGGGCGGAACAATGAGCAGTTCTTC
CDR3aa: CASSGISGTGRNNEQFF

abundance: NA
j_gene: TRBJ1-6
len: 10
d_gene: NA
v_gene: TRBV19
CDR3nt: TGTGCCAGTAGGGGCCGACCCCTCCACTTT
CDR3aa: CASRGRPLHF

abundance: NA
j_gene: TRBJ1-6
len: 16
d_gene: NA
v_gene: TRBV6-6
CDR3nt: TGTGCCAGCACCACCCAGACCGGTCGGGTTCTCGTCCCCCTCCACTTT
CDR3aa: CASTTQTGRVLVPLHF

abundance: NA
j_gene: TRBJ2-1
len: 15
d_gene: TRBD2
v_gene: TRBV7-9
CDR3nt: TGTGCCAGCACCGTAAGGACGGGAGGGTACAATGAGCAGTTCTTC
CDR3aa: CASTVRTGGYNEQFF

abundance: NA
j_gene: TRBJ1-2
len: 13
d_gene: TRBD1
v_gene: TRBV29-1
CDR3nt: TGCAGCGTTGGACAGGGTGTAAGTTATGGCTACACCTTC
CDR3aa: CSVGQGVSYGYTF

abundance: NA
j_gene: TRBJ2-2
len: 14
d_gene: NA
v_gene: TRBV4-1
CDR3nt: TGCGCCAGCAGCCAAGAGGGGGGCACCGGGGAGCTGTTTTTT
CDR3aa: CASSQEGGTGELFF

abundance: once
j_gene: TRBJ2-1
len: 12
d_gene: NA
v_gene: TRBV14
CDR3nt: TGTGCCAGCAGCCCCGAGAGAACTCGTCAGTTCTTC
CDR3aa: CASSPERTRQFF

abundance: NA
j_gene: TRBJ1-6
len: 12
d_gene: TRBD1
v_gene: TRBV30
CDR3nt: TGTGCCTGGGACAGGGACAATTCACCCCTCCACTTT
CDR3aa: CAWDRDNSPLHF